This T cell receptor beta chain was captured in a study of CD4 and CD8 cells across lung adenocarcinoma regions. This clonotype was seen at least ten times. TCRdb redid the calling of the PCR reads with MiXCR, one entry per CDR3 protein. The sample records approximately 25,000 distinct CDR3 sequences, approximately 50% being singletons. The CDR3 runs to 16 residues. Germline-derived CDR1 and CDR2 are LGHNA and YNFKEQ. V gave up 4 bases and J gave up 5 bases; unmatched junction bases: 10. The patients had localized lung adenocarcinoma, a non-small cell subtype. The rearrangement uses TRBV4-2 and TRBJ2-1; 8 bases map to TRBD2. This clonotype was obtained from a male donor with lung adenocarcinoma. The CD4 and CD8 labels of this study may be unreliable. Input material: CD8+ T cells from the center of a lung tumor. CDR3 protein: CASSPDVVAGNNEQFF. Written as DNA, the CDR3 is TGTGCCAGCAGCCCGGACGTGGTAGCGGGAAACAATGAGCAGTTCTTC.